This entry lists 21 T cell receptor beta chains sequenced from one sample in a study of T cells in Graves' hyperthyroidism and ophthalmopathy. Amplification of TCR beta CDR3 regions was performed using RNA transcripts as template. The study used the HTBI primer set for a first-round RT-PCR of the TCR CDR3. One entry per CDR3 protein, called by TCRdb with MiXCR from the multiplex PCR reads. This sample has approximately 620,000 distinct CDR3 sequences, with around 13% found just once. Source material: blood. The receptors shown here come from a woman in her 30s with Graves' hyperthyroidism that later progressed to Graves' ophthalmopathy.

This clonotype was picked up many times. In DNA form, the CDR3 reads TGTGCCAGCAGCTGGGGGACAGCCGACGCTAACTATGGCTACACCTTC. This codes for CASSWGTADANYGYTF. V gene TRBV11-3 combines with J gene TRBJ1-2, with TRBD1 matching over 7 bases. Trimming cost V 4 bases and J 0 bases; bases outside gene matches: 8. Germline V gives CDR1 SGHNT, CDR2 YENEEA. The CDR3 consists of 16 residues.

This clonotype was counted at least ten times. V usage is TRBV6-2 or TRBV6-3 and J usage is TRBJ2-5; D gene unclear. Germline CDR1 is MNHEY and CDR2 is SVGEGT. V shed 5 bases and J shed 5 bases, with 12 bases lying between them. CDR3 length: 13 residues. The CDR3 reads CASSTQRVETQYF. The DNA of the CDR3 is TGTGCCAGCAGTACCCAAAGAGTGGAGACCCAGTACTTC.

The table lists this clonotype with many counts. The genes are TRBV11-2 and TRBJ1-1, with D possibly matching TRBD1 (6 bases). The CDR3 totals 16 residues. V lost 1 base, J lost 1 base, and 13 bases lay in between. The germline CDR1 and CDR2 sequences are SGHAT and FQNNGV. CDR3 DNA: TGTGCCAGCAGCTTAGGTGGGACAACCGGGAACACTGAAGCTTTCTTT. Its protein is CASSLGGTTGNTEAFF.

The CDR3 region is CASGPWGSTDTQYF. CDR3 DNA: TGTGCCAGCGGCCCCTGGGGGAGCACAGATACGCAGTATTTT. The chain carries TRBV14 and TRBJ2-3; D possibly matches TRBD1 or TRBD2 (5 bases each). V was shortened by 8 bases and J by 0 bases, with 12 bases between the two germline ends. CDR3 length: 14 amino acids. Germline CDR1 and CDR2: SGHDN and FVKESK.

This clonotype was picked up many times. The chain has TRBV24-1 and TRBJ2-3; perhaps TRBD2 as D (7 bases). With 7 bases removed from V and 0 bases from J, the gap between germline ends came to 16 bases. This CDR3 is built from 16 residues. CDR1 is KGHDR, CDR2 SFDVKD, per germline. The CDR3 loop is CATSDAGAASTDTQYF. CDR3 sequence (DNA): TGTGCCACCAGCGACGCGGGGGCGGCTAGCACAGATACGCAGTATTTT.

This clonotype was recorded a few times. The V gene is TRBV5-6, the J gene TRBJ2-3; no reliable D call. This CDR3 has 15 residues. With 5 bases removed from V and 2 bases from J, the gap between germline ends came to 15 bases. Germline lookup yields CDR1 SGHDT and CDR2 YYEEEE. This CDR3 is CASSTGPTTTDTQYF. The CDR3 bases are TGTGCCAGCAGTACCGGACCAACGACCACAGATACGCAGTATTTT. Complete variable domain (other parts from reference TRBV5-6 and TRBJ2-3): DAGVTQSPTHLIKTRGQQVTLRCSPKSGHDTVSWYQQALGQGPQFIFQYYEEEERQRGNFPDRFSGHQFPNYSSELNVNALLLGDSALYLCASSTGPTTTDTQYFGPGTRLTVL.

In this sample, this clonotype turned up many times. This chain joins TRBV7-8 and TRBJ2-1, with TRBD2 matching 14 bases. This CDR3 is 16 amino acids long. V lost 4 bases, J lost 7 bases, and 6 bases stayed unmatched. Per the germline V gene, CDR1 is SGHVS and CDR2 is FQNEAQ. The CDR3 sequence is CASSSPGTSGSNEQFF. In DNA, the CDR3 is TGTGCCAGCAGCTCCCCCGGGACTAGCGGGAGTAATGAGCAGTTCTTC.

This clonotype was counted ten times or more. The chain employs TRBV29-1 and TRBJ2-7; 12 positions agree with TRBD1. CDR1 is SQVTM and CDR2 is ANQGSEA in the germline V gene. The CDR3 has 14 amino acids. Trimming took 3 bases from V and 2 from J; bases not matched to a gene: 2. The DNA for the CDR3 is TGCAGCGTTGAGGGACAGGGGGCACCCTACGAGCAGTACTTC. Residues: CSVEGQGAPYEQYF.

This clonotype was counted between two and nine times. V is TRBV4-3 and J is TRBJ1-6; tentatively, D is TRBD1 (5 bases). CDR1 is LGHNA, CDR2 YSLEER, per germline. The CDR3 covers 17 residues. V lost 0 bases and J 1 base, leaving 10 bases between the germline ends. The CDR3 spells CASSQDYGGSYNSPLHF. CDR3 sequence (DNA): TGCGCCAGCAGCCAAGATTACGGGGGGTCCTATAATTCACCCCTCCACTTT.

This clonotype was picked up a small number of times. CDR3 in amino acids: CASSFRDADYEQYF. In DNA, the CDR3 is TGTGCCAGCTCATTCCGGGACGCAGACTACGAGCAGTACTTC. The rearrangement uses TRBV18 and TRBJ2-7; D possibly matches TRBD1 or TRBD2 (5 bases each). The V gene lost 5 bases and the J gene lost 3 bases, with 14 bases spanning the gap. Looked up from germline, CDR1 is KGHSH and CDR2 is LQKENI. CDR3 length: 14 amino acids.

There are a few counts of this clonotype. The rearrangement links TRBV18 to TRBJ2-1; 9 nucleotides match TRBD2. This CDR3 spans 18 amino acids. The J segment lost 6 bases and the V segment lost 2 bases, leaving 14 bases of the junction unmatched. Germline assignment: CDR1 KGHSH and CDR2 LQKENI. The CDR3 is CASSPWSASGDIINEQFF. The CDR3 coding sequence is TGTGCCAGCTCACCATGGTCCGCTAGCGGGGATATAATCAATGAGCAGTTCTTC.

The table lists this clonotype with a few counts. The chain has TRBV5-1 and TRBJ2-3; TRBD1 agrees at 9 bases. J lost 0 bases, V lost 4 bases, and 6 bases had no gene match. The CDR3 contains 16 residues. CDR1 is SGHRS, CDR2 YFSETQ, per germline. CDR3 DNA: TGCGCCAGCAGCCAGGGGACAGGGCCTAGCACAGATACGCAGTATTTT. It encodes CASSQGTGPSTDTQYF.

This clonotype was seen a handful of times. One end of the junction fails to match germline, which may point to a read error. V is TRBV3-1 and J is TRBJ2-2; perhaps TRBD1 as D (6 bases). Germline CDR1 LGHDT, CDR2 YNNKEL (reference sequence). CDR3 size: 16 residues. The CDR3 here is CASSLRTGTSTGELSF. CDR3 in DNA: TGTGCCAGCAGCCTTCGTACCGGGACAAGCACCGGGGAGCTGTCTTTT.

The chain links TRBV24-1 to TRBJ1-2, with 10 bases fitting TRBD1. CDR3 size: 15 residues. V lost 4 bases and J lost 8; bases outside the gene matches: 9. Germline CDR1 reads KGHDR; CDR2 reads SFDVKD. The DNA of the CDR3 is TGTGCCACCAGTGACCGTGACAGGGGGCGCGAAGGCTACACCTTC. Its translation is CATSDRDRGREGYTF.

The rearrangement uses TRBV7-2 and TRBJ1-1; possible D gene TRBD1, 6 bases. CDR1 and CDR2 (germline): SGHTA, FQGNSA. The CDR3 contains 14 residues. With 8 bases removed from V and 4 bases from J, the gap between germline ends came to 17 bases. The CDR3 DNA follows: TGTGCCAGCTCTAAACGGGGGGCGAGCACTGAAGCTTTCTTT. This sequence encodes CASSKRGASTEAFF.

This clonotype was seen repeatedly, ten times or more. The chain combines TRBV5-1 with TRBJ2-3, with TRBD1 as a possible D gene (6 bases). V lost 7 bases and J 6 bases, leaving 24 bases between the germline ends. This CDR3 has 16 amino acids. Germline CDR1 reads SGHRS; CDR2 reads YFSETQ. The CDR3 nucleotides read TGCGCCAGCGCGGTAATGACAGGCTCGCAGGGGGATACGCAGTATTTT. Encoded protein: CASAVMTGSQGDTQYF.

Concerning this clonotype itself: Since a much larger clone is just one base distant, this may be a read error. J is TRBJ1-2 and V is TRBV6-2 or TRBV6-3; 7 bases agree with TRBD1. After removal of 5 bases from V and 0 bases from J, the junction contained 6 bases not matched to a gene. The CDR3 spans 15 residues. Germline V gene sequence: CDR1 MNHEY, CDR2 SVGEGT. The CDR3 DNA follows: TGTGCCAGCAGTGGGGGACAGTCCGCTAACTATGGCTACACCTTC. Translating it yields CASSGGQSANYGYTF.

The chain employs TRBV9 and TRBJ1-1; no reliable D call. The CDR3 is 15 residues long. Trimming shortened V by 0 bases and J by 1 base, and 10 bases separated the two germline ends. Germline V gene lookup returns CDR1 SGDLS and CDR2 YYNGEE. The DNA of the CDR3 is TGTGCCAGCAGCGTAGGAATGGGCAGGAACACTGAAGCTTTCTTT. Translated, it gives CASSVGMGRNTEAFF.

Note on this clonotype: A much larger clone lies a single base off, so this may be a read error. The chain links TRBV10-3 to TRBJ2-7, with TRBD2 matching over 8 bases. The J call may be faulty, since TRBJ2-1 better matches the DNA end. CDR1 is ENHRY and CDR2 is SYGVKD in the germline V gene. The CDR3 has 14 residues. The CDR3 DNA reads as TGTGCCAGCAGCAACAGAGGACTAGCCTACGAGCAGTTCTTC. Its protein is CASSNRGLAYEQFF.

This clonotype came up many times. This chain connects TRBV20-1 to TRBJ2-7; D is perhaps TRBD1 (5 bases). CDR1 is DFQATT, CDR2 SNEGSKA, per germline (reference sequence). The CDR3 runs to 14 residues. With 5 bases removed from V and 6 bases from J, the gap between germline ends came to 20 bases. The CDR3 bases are TGCAGTGCTGCCTTAGGGGCGGCTGGGGCCGAGCAGTACTTC. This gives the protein CSAALGAAGAEQYF.

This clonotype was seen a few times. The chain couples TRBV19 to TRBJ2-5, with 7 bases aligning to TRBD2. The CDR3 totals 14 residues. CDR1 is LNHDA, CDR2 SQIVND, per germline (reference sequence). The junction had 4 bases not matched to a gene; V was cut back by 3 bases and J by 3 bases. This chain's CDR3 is CASSIWGGKETQYF. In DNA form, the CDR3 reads TGTGCCAGTAGTATTTGGGGGGGAAAAGAGACCCAGTACTTC. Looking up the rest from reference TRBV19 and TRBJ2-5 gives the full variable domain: DGGITQSPKYLFRKEGQNVTLSCEQNLNHDAMYWYRQDPGQGLRLIYYSQIVNDFQKGDIAEGYSVSREKKESFPLTVTSAQKNPTAFYLCASSIWGGKETQYFGPGTRLLVL.